Each of the 14 T cell receptor beta chains below was sequenced from the same sample in a study of control samples from healthy donors and cancer patients. Clones were sequenced by immunoSEQ multiplex PCR, and TCRdb holds only the in-frame ones, with some missing. This sample yields some 110,000 clones, of which 83% are seen a single time; roughly an eighth belongs to the top ten. The sequencing input was blood. All receptors come from a woman in her fifties or sixties in good health.

This chain connects TRBV19 to TRBJ1-6; tentative D call: TRBD1 (6 bases). Trimming took 4 bases from V and 7 from J, leaving 20 bases between them. CDR1 and CDR2 (germline): LNHDA, SQIVND (reference sequence). This CDR3 is 17 amino acids long. The CDR3 coding sequence is TGTGCCAGTAGTACCCGGCGGGACCAAAGGGGGAATTCACCCCTCCACTTT. It yields the protein CASSTRRDQRGNSPLHF.

The genes are TRBV11-2 and TRBJ1-5; D gene unclear. The CDR3 is 13 amino acids. Trimming left V 5 bases short and J 4 bases short, with 9 bases between. Germline V gene lookup returns CDR1 SGHAT and CDR2 FQNNGV. Here the CDR3 DNA reads TGTGCCAGCAGCCCCCCCCCAAATCAGCCCCAGCATTTT. Its protein product is CASSPPPNQPQHF.

This chain connects TRBV7-2 to TRBJ2-7; TRBD2 might be the D (6 bases). There are 14 residues in the CDR3. Between the trimmed V and J ends, which lost 6 bases and 0 bases, there was a span of 12 bases. The germline V gene has CDR1 SGHTA and CDR2 FQGNSA. CDR3: CASRPGLSSYEQYF. CDR3 DNA: TGTGCCAGCAGGCCGGGACTCAGCTCCTACGAGCAGTACTTC.

This clone was observed a few times. This sequence joins TRBV11-3 and TRBJ2-2; D not certain. The CDR3 contains 16 residues. Deletions cut 3 bases from V and 0 bases from J, with 11 bases between. Germline CDR1 is SGHNT and CDR2 is YENEEA. The CDR3 region is CASSFLTSTNTGELFF. The CDR3 region has the DNA TGTGCCAGCAGCTTCCTCACGTCGACGAACACCGGGGAGCTGTTTTTT.

The gene calls are TRBV24-1 and TRBJ1-2; 10 bases line up with TRBD1. The trim removed 4 bases at V and 8 bases at J, leaving 6 bases unmatched. The CDR3 sequence is 14 residues long. CDR1 and CDR2 from the germline V gene are KGHDR and SFDVKD. The CDR3 DNA reads as TGTGCCACCAGTGACTTGGGACAGGGGCAAGGCTACACCTTC. Protein sequence: CATSDLGQGQGYTF.

The genes are TRBV4-3 and TRBJ2-7; D unclear. Germline V gene data show CDR1 as LGHNA and CDR2 as YSLEER. V was pared by 0 bases and J by 3 bases, with 6 bases between. This CDR3 spans 13 amino acids. CDR3 nucleotides: TGCGCCAGCAGCCAAGAGGAGTACTACGAGCAGTACTTC. This codes for CASSQEEYYEQYF.

The CDR3, as DNA: TGCGCCAGCAGCTTAGCACAGGGTTCTCGAAATTCACCCCTCCACTTT. The encoded protein is CASSLAQGSRNSPLHF. This chain joins TRBV5-1 and TRBJ1-6; tentatively, D is TRBD1 (6 bases). Germline V lookup: CDR1 SGHRS, CDR2 YFSETQ. The CDR3 length is 16 residues. The V and J ends lost 2 bases and 7 bases respectively, with 16 bases between them. Full variable domain (outside the CDR3, taken from reference TRBV5-1 and TRBJ1-6): KAGVTQTPRYLIKTRGQQVTLSCSPISGHRSVSWYQQTPGQGLQFLFEYFSETQRNKGNFPGRFSGRQFSNSRSEMNVSTLELGDSALYLCASSLAQGSRNSPLHFGNGTRLTVT.

This clone was recorded only once. The chain couples TRBV19 to TRBJ2-1; 7 bases agree with TRBD2. V lost 0 bases to trimming and J lost 1 base; unmatched junction nucleotides: 3. The length of the CDR3 is 16 residues. Per the germline V gene, CDR1 is LNHDA and CDR2 is SQIVND (reference sequence). CDR3 DNA: TGTGCCAGTAGTATAGACAGACTAGCTTCCTACAATGAGCAGTTCTTC. This gives the protein CASSIDRLASYNEQFF.

This clone appeared a single time. The chain carries TRBV15 and TRBJ2-1, with a tentative D call TRBD2 (5 bases). Germline assignment: CDR1 LNHNV and CDR2 YYDKDF (reference sequence). With 1 base removed from V and 5 bases from J, the gap between germline ends came to 9 bases. The CDR3 is 14 amino acids. The CDR3 here is CATSRVGEHNEQFF. The CDR3 DNA follows: TGTGCCACCAGCAGAGTCGGGGAACACAATGAGCAGTTCTTC.

The chain uses TRBV7-8 and TRBJ2-7; 7 positions match TRBD1. This CDR3 has 17 amino acids. Looked up from germline, CDR1 is SGHVS and CDR2 is FQNEAQ. V lost 1 base, J lost 2 bases, and 11 bases stayed unmatched. In DNA form, the CDR3 reads TGTGCCAGCAGCTTAGGGGTAGGGGGCAGTAGTGCCTACGAGCAGTACTTC. It yields the protein CASSLGVGGSSAYEQYF.

The CDR3 DNA sequence: TGCGCCAGCAGCTTGACAGGGGGCAGATACAATGAGCAGTTCTTC. Protein sequence: CASSLTGGRYNEQFF. This chain links TRBV4-1 with TRBJ2-1, with TRBD1 matching 10 bases. Trimming cost V 5 bases and J 4 bases; bases outside gene matches: 5. Germline lookup yields CDR1 MGHRA and CDR2 YSYEKL. The CDR3 totals 15 residues.

The chain couples TRBV5-5 to TRBJ2-4, with 9 bases lining up with TRBD1. CDR1 is SGHKS and CDR2 is YYEKEE in the germline V gene (reference sequence). The CDR3 is 18 residues long. V shed 4 bases, J shed 2 bases, and the junction held 13 bases outside the gene matches. The CDR3 DNA follows: TGTGCCAGCAGCGATAAGCTCCGGGACAGGGTTACCAAAAACATTCAGTACTTC. Translation: CASSDKLRDRVTKNIQYF.

The rearrangement uses TRBV12-3 or TRBV12-4 and TRBJ1-6; the D is unclear. V was cut by 1 base and J by 11 bases, with 9 bases left in between. The CDR3 length is 13 residues. CDR3 sequence reads: CASSLGLGTPLHF. In DNA, the CDR3 is TGTGCCAGCAGTTTAGGTCTGGGGACACCCCTCCACTTT.

The chain carries TRBV7-8 and TRBJ1-4; 8 bases agree with TRBD1. The CDR3 runs to 15 residues. Germline lookup yields CDR1 SGHVS and CDR2 FQNEAQ. Unmatched junction bases numbered 5, after V lost 5 bases and J lost 3 bases. Written as DNA, the CDR3 is TGTGCCAGCAGCACGCTCAGGGGGCCTAATGAAAAACTGTTTTTT. Its protein is CASSTLRGPNEKLFF.